The clone carrying this T cell receptor (beta chain) occurred many times. Antigen specificity is unknown. The sample's time point: sample taken at primary tumor resection. Germline V gives CDR1 SGHVS, CDR2 FQNEAQ. Trimming took 1 base from V and 7 from J, leaving 7 bases between them. CDR3 length: 12 residues. This entry is derived from a study of spatial heterogeneity in lung cancer. Study conclusions and caveats: Mutation counts in tumors were tracked by counts of expanded intratumoral alpha and beta TCRs.

TCRdb ran MiXCR on the 5' RACE reads and lists one entry per CDR3 protein. The sample shows 15,000 to 20,000 distinct CDR3 sequences, approximately 6.2% of them seen only once. This sequence joins TRBV7-8 and TRBJ1-2; D perhaps matches TRBD1 (5 bases). The TCR was taken from a male donor with early-stage non-small cell lung cancer. The starting material was lung tumor tissue, obtained at surgery. The CDR3 is CASSLGGGGYTF. In nucleotides, the CDR3 is TGTGCCAGCAGCTTAGGGGGCGGTGGCTACACCTTC.